This is a list of T cell receptor beta chains from one sample in a study of T-cell reconstitution after alpha-beta-depleted transplantation in children. TCRdb redid the calling of the PCR reads with MiXCR, one entry per CDR3 protein. The sample shows under 850,000 distinct CDR3 sequences, about 12% of them seen only once. The sequenced sample was PBMCs, obtained before TCRalphabeta/CD19-depleted stem cell transplant. The receptor set was obtained from a girl aged 2 to 10 with congenital amegakaryocytic thrombocytopenia, due to receive a stem cell transplant. The CDR3 runs from the conserved cysteine through the conserved F or W. The D gene is left open where the match is weak. Where a row states a size, it is once, few, many or the class of an expanded clone; other rows omit it.

CDR3 length	D gene	clone size	V gene	J gene	CDR3 protein	CDR3 DNA
16	NA	few	TRBV7-9	TRBJ2-7	CASSQSSGLSSYEQYF	TGTGCCAGCAGCCAATCTTCCGGACTCAGCTCCTACGAGCAGTACTTC
13	NA	many	TRBV5-1	TRBJ2-2	CASSWEATGELFF	TGCGCCAGCAGTTGGGAGGCCACCGGGGAGCTGTTTTTT
17	TRBD2	many	TRBV20-1	TRBJ2-5	CSARQPGLAGGTMAQYF	TGCAGTGCTAGACAACCTGGACTAGCGGGAGGCACTATGGCCCAGTACTTC
13	TRBD1	many	TRBV29-1	TRBJ1-2	CSALGQPGYGYTF	TGCAGCGCCCTGGGACAGCCTGGGTATGGCTACACCTTC
17	NA	many	TRBV7-2	TRBJ2-3	CASSLTLWGIGTDTQYF	TGTGCCAGCAGCTTAACCTTATGGGGGATCGGGACAGATACGCAGTATTTT
14	NA	few	TRBV18	TRBJ2-3	CASSSGGLTDTQYF	TGTGCCAGCTCCAGCGGAGGCCTAACAGATACGCAGTATTTT
15	NA	many	TRBV5-1	TRBJ2-7	CASSLGRDSSYEQYF	TGCGCCAGCAGCTTGGGTCGGGATAGCTCCTACGAGCAGTACTTC
13	NA	NA	TRBV20-1	TRBJ2-7	CSANPTYAYEQYF	TGCAGTGCCAACCCGACATATGCCTACGAGCAGTACTTC
16	TRBD2	NA	TRBV5-6	TRBJ2-7	CASSYIAGAPLYEQYF	TGTGCCAGCAGCTATATAGCGGGAGCACCCCTCTACGAGCAGTACTTC
14	TRBD1	many	TRBV5-1	TRBJ1-2	CASSRSRDRATSTF	TGCGCCAGCAGCCGATCCCGGGACAGGGCGACTTCCACCTTC
14	TRBD2	few	TRBV7-2	TRBJ2-1	CASSLRLAGVASFF	TGTGCCAGCAGCTTACGGCTAGCGGGAGTAGCTTCGTTCTTC
14	NA	NA	TRBV12-3/TRBV12-4	TRBJ2-3	CASSLQAGRDTQYF	TGTGCCAGCAGTTTACAGGCGGGGCGAGATACGCAGTATTTT
17	NA	few	TRBV21-1	TRBJ2-1	CASSTTSGRAETNEQFF	TGTGCCAGCAGCACAACTAGCGGGAGGGCCGAGACGAATGAGCAGTTCTTC
19	TRBD2	NA	TRBV11-1	TRBJ2-4	CASSSTLAGRTSAKNIQYF	TGTGCCAGCAGCTCTACCCTAGCGGGGAGGACCTCAGCCAAAAACATTCAGTACTTC
13	NA	NA	TRBV10-3	TRBJ2-7	CAISESGGYEQYF	TGTGCCATCAGTGAGTCGGGCGGCTACGAGCAGTACTTC
13	NA	many	TRBV5-1	TRBJ1-1	CASSLVGLSNAFF	TGCGCCAGCAGCTTGGTGGGTTTGAGCAACGCTTTCTTT
15	NA	few	TRBV28	TRBJ2-3	CASSFGGPKEDTQYF	TGTGCCAGCAGTTTCGGGGGGCCAAAGGAAGATACGCAGTATTTT
17	TRBD2	NA	TRBV5-1	TRBJ2-1	CASSLEVAGGPRNEQFF	TGCGCCAGCAGCTTGGAGGTAGCGGGAGGGCCCCGCAATGAGCAGTTCTTC
15	TRBD2	NA	TRBV3-1	TRBJ2-1	CASSQDTSGINEQFF	TGTGCCAGCAGCCAAGATACTAGCGGAATCAATGAGCAGTTCTTC
15	NA	NA	TRBV7-9	TRBJ1-3	CASSLGGLPGNTIYF	TGTGCCAGCAGCTTGGGAGGATTACCTGGAAACACCATATATTTT
14	TRBD1	few	TRBV5-1	TRBJ2-5	CASRGQGPQETQYF	TGCGCCAGCAGGGGACAGGGACCACAAGAGACCCAGTACTTC
12	NA	many	TRBV7-9	TRBJ2-7	CASSLGSYEQYF	TGTGCCAGCAGCTTAGGGAGCTACGAGCAGTACTTC
18	NA	NA	TRBV3-1	TRBJ2-1	CASSQDRWVGAGFNEQFF	TGTGCCAGCAGCCAAGATCGGTGGGTAGGGGCAGGATTTAATGAGCAGTTCTTC
14	NA	few	TRBV20-1	TRBJ2-7	CSAWAIQGSYEQYF	TGCAGTGCGTGGGCCATCCAAGGTAGCTACGAGCAGTACTTC
16	TRBD2	few	TRBV11-1	TRBJ2-2	CASSPRGRASGGELFF	TGTGCCAGCAGTCCCCGCGGGAGGGCCTCGGGCGGGGAGCTGTTTTTT
15	NA	many	TRBV12-3/TRBV12-4	TRBJ1-4	CASSLGEATNEKLFF	TGTGCCAGCAGTTTAGGGGAGGCGACTAATGAAAAACTGTTTTTT
15	NA	many	TRBV20-1	TRBJ1-5	CSARDILRHNQPQHF	TGCAGTGCTAGAGATATATTACGACATAATCAGCCCCAGCATTTT
15	NA	NA	TRBV28	TRBJ2-6	CASSFEPSGANVLTF	TGTGCCAGCAGTTTCGAACCCTCTGGGGCCAACGTCCTGACTTTC
11	NA	many	TRBV12-3/TRBV12-4	TRBJ1-1	CASSLGLEAFF	TGTGCCAGCAGTTTGGGTCTTGAAGCTTTCTTT
16	TRBD1	few	TRBV5-1	TRBJ2-5	CASSSTGTGGSETQYF	TGCGCCAGCAGCTCAACTGGGACAGGGGGCTCGGAGACCCAGTACTTC
14	NA	many	TRBV4-2	TRBJ2-5	CASSLVVGAETQYF	TGTGCCAGCAGCCTCGTAGTCGGAGCTGAGACCCAGTACTTC
15	TRBD2	NA	TRBV12-3/TRBV12-4	TRBJ2-2	CASSLLAGVDGELFF	TGTGCCAGCAGTTTACTAGCGGGAGTGGACGGGGAGCTGTTTTTT
13	TRBD1	NA	TRBV5-1	TRBJ2-3	CASGQALGDTQYF	TGCGCCAGCGGACAGGCCTTGGGAGATACGCAGTATTTT
17	NA	many	TRBV4-1	TRBJ2-3	CASSESGVSMVGDTQYF	TGCGCCAGCAGCGAATCTGGAGTATCGATGGTAGGAGATACGCAGTATTTT
12	NA	many	TRBV20-1	TRBJ2-2	CSASLQGGELFF	TGCAGTGCTAGTCTGCAAGGCGGGGAGCTGTTTTTT
14	NA	NA	TRBV5-4	TRBJ1-2	CASSFNGAGDGYTF	TGTGCCAGCAGCTTTAACGGGGCGGGAGATGGCTACACCTTC
12	NA	few	TRBV5-1	TRBJ2-1	CASSLTGREQFF	TGCGCCAGCAGCCTGACCGGGAGAGAGCAGTTCTTC
15	NA	many	TRBV28	TRBJ2-2	CASSDWREGPGELFF	TGTGCCAGCTCCGATTGGAGAGAGGGACCCGGGGAGCTGTTTTTT
14	NA	many	TRBV4-1	TRBJ2-7	CASSPRGGSYEQYF	TGCGCCAGCAGCCCGCGTGGGGGCTCCTACGAGCAGTACTTC
15	NA	NA	TRBV10-3	TRBJ2-1	CAISDRQGILNEQFF	TGTGCCATCAGTGACAGGCAGGGGATACTCAATGAGCAGTTCTTC
14	NA	NA	TRBV11-2	TRBJ2-7	CASSVGVESYEQYF	TGTGCCAGCAGCGTGGGGGTGGAATCCTACGAGCAGTACTTC
15	NA	many	TRBV29-1	TRBJ2-3	CSVDLWESSTDTQYF	TGCAGCGTTGATCTGTGGGAATCTAGCACAGATACGCAGTATTTT
17	NA	few	TRBV20-1	TRBJ2-6	CCARDRRRFSGANVLTF	TGCTGTGCTAGAGATAGAAGGAGGTTCTCTGGGGCCAACGTCCTGACTTTC
15	TRBD1	few	TRBV28	TRBJ2-7	CASSPRRTGRYEQYF	TGTGCCAGCAGTCCCCGAAGGACAGGGAGGTACGAGCAGTACTTC
14	TRBD1	many	TRBV20-1	TRBJ2-5	CSARVGTGVETQYF	TGCAGTGCTAGAGTCGGGACAGGGGTGGAGACCCAGTACTTC
13	NA	many	TRBV20-1	TRBJ2-5	CSARVRGQETQYF	TGCAGTGCTAGAGTAAGGGGTCAAGAGACCCAGTACTTC
14	TRBD1	NA	TRBV5-1	TRBJ2-2	CASSGGQDTGELFF	TGCGCCAGCAGCGGGGGACAGGACACCGGGGAGCTGTTTTTT
12	NA	many	TRBV2	TRBJ2-7	CASTRGEDEQYF	TGTGCCAGCACCAGGGGGGAGGACGAGCAGTACTTC
15	NA	many	TRBV6-1	TRBJ2-1	CASSGGSSIYNEQFF	TGTGCCAGCAGTGGCGGTAGCTCCATCTACAATGAGCAGTTCTTC
15	TRBD1	NA	TRBV5-1	TRBJ1-2	CASSSSGTASYGYTF	TGCGCCAGCAGCTCCTCCGGGACAGCGTCCTATGGCTACACCTTC
14	NA	many	TRBV20-1	TRBJ2-7	CSAKGPILSYEQYF	TGCAGTGCCAAGGGACCCATTTTAAGCTACGAGCAGTACTTC
14	TRBD1	many	TRBV5-1	TRBJ1-1	CASSLQGPNTEAFF	TGCGCCAGCAGCTTACAGGGGCCAAACACTGAAGCTTTCTTT
15	TRBD2	NA	TRBV3-1	TRBJ2-5	CASQTSGSLLETQYF	TGTGCCAGCCAGACTAGCGGGAGCCTTCTGGAGACCCAGTACTTC
13	TRBD1	NA	TRBV29-1	TRBJ2-7	CSVEGTGAYEQYF	TGCAGCGTTGAAGGGACAGGAGCCTACGAGCAGTACTTC
15	NA	many	TRBV5-1	TRBJ1-2	CASSSPGSLGYGYTF	TGCGCCAGCAGCTCCCCAGGCTCTTTAGGCTATGGCTACACCTTC
16	NA	NA	TRBV11-2	TRBJ2-1	CASSLGRGLRTDEQFF	TGTGCCAGCAGCTTAGGCCGAGGACTCCGCACCGATGAGCAGTTCTTC
15	NA	NA	TRBV5-6	TRBJ2-1	CASSLPRWKLSEQFF	TGTGCCAGCAGCCTGCCCCGTTGGAAATTAAGTGAGCAGTTCTTC
15	NA	NA	TRBV5-6	TRBJ2-6	CASSLDPSGANVLTF	TGTGCCAGCAGCCTGGATCCCTCTGGGGCCAACGTCCTGACTTTC
15	NA	many	TRBV5-5	TRBJ2-1	CASSSFLSGGDEQFF	TGTGCCAGCAGCTCCTTCCTCTCCGGAGGGGATGAGCAGTTCTTC
15	TRBD2	many	TRBV2	TRBJ2-1	CASSEGLAGVEEQFF	TGTGCCAGCAGTGAGGGGTTAGCGGGAGTGGAAGAGCAGTTCTTC